This T cell receptor beta chain was identified in a study of cytomegalovirus exposure and HLA in healthy donors. Regarding the study as a whole: A later analysis reportedly identified an Asian-associated ancestry cluster as carrying fewer N-insertions than the roughly 670-donor mean.

The PCR made use of 60 Vbeta and 13 Jbeta primers. Data came from immunoSEQ multiplex PCR; TCRdb stores just in-frame clones and leaves some out. This sample yields 200,000 to 300,000 clones, of which over 80% are seen a single time; roughly 5% belongs to the top ten. The germline V and J ends were trimmed by 0 bases and 6 bases, with 10 bases remaining between them. This CDR3 has 14 amino acids. Germline CDR1 and CDR2: SGDLS and YYNGEE. Notes on this clone: Its specificity is unknown.

Sequenced input: PBMCs. This chain links TRBV9 with TRBJ2-1; TRBD1 might be the D (6 bases). The receptor's source is a woman aged 40 to 50 in good health and CMV-seropositive. CDR3 residues: CASSVVPGANEQFF. CDR3 DNA: TGTGCCAGCAGCGTAGTTCCAGGGGCCAATGAGCAGTTCTTC.